This T cell receptor beta chain originates from a study of monozygotic twins with inflammatory bowel disease. Through template switching, UMIs that included a 6-nucleotide sample barcode were added. TCRdb reprocessed the 5' RACE reads; each CDR3 protein has one entry and no DNA is given. The sample includes 150,000 to 200,000 distinct CDR3 sequences. Sequenced material: blood. The source is a human donor with ulcerative colitis or Crohn's disease, or a healthy co-twin of an affected twin (not recorded which).

The CDR3 sequence: CASSFQGSSYEQYF. The rearrangement joins TRBV7-8 to TRBJ2-7. The CDR3 length is 14 residues. Germline lookup yields CDR1 SGHVS and CDR2 FQNEAQ.